This TCR beta chain was recovered during a study of cytomegalovirus exposure and HLA in healthy donors. CDR3 size: 16 residues. The J segment lost 1 base and the V segment lost 4 bases, leaving 7 bases of the junction unmatched. Per the germline V gene, CDR1 is SGHNT and CDR2 is YYREEE (reference sequence). With 60 Vbeta and 13 Jbeta primers, the PCR was carried out. Measured with immunoSEQ multiplex PCR; TCRdb has only the in-frame clones, and not every one. This table holds approximately 75,000 clones, 60% to 85% found once. V usage is TRBV5-4 and J usage is TRBJ1-4, with 7 bases identical to TRBD1. The receptor's source is a male donor in good health and CMV-seronegative. Sequenced sample: PBMCs. The CDR3 DNA follows: TGTGCCAGCAGCCCGGGACAGACGCAAACTAATGAAAAACTGTTTTTT. It codes for CASSPGQTQTNEKLFF.